Listed below are T cell receptor beta chains from one sample, sequenced in a study of control samples from healthy donors and cancer patients. Sequencing was performed with immunoSEQ multiplex PCR; in TCRdb, only in-frame clones are kept and a portion is missing. This sample carries 100,000 to 150,000 clones, roughly 92% of them seen once, and the ten largest clones take around 6%. Source material: blood. Receptors originate from a man aged 18 to 30 in good health. CDR3s include the opening cysteine and the closing phenylalanine or tryptophan.

v_gene | len | CDR3aa
TRBV28 | 15 | CASRTGYSGANVLTF
TRBV5-4 | 13 | CASSLESGDGYTF
TRBV11-2 | 15 | CASSASGSSYNEQFF
TRBV5-1 | 14 | CASSEAQPQETQYF
TRBV9 | 14 | CASSVADSYYGYTF
TRBV5-1 | 15 | CASSTGTANTDTQYF
TRBV5-5 | 13 | CASSLDVQETQYF
TRBV4-1 | 17 | CASSQDLGGASYNEQFF
TRBV2 | 13 | CASGGYNYYEQYF
TRBV6-6 | 17 | CASSPTPGTSGLGIQYF
TRBV7-2 | 14 | CASSAGLHTDTQYF
TRBV9 | 16 | CASSAPRPGMRSPLHF
TRBV9 | 15 | CASSPGTTHQETQYF
TRBV3-1/TRBV3-2 | 17 | CASSQGVAGGQGETQYF
TRBV5-1 | 19 | CASSFLRGGRLRDKETQYF
TRBV6-5 | 14 | CASRKDSGGYEQYF
TRBV6-5 | 15 | CASSLTRGTGNTIYF
TRBV2 | 13 | CASSETGSYGYTF
TRBV12-3/TRBV12-4 | 13 | CASSFVPFGGAFF
TRBV5-6 | 15 | CASSWPSTGGNGYTF
TRBV7-9 | 17 | CASSAISGTGRTYEQYF
TRBV9 | 15 | CASSPWRGGADTQYF
TRBV10-3 | 19 | CAISAGTGTSGGAGETQYF
TRBV19 | 14 | CASSIWDFNQPQHF
TRBV5-5 | 13 | CASSLAGYTEAFF
TRBV5-5 | 19 | CASSDNVGVIAGSTGELFF
TRBV27 | 19 | CASGWVPGHLLGGNQPQHF
TRBV4-2 | 17 | CASSQAVGLAGGREQYF
TRBV9 | 17 | CASSIGTGGFGDEKLFF
TRBV5-1 | 15 | CASSQTTGGSQPQHF
TRBV5-6 | 17 | CASSEINTGGMNTEAFF
TRBV24-1 | 15 | CATSARDPEIYEQYF
TRBV2 | 13 | CASKTAAGGTQYF
TRBV11-2 | 15 | CASSLRGDPNEKLFF
TRBV7-2 | 15 | CANAIRQGSNYGYTF
TRBV5-4 | 14 | CASSSRDSPFGYTF
TRBV11-2 | 14 | CASSQGAYTGELFF
TRBV6-6 | 16 | CASSDWGADLNNEQFF
TRBV7-9 | 18 | CASSSGLAGGSSYNEQFF
TRBV5-5 | 18 | CASSGTLRMRTGAYGYTF
TRBV6-6 | 13 | CASSPSGTYEQYF
TRBV3-1/TRBV3-2 | 12 | CASSQGGGKLFF
TRBV6-4 | 13 | CASSDSSTGELFF
TRBV18 | 15 | CASSFKGPSGNTIYF
TRBV4-1 | 15 | CASSQASANTGELFF
TRBV7-2 | 15 | CASTLTSGGAYEQYF
TRBV11-2 | 18 | CASSYRYPPGLAGYEQYF
TRBV4-1 | 18 | CASSQGPLNRDRDYEQYF
TRBV24-1 | 15 | CATSDLPGGVETQYF
TRBV19 | 13 | CASSIGWNTEAFF
TRBV4-1 | 16 | CASSQGNRGVRNTIYF
TRBV27 | 19 | CASRPILLAGSSSNQPQHF
TRBV16 | 14 | CASSSYGARNIQYF
TRBV19 | 14 | CASLKTESNYGYTF
TRBV6-2/TRBV6-3 | 16 | CASSYKLRDRNTEAFF
TRBV2 | 12 | CASWGANYGYTF
TRBV5-1 | 12 | CASSFGRSGYTF